These 17 T cell receptor beta chains were sequenced from one sample in a study of CD8 T cells in ankylosing spondylitis. The study, taken as a whole, reports: Made up of under ten highly homologous variants, a TCR beta motif appeared characteristic of ankylosing spondylitis blood.

These receptors have no identified antigens. Each CDR3 protein is one row after TCRdb ran MiXCR on the 5' RACE reads. This sample has roughly 670,000 distinct CDR3 sequences; roughly 20% occur once, and the top ten carry under 20%. Specimen: blood, either unsorted or a sorted T cell fraction (not recorded which). The receptors shown here come from a male donor with ankylosing spondylitis.

This clonotype was seen a few times. The genes are TRBV7-2 and TRBJ2-5, with D possibly TRBD1 on 7 matching bases. CDR3 length: 15 amino acids. V was trimmed by 5 bases and J by 5 bases, leaving 18 bases between them. CDR1 is SGHTA and CDR2 is FQGNSA in the germline V gene. The CDR3 nucleotides read TGTGCCAGCAGCCCAGGGGGGACTCCGGGGGAGACCCAGTACTTC. This codes for CASSPGGTPGETQYF.

DNA for the CDR3: TGTGCCAGCAGCCGCGCCCCGCTCTGGCTCGGTACCTACAATGAGCAGTTCTTC. This encodes CASSRAPLWLGTYNEQFF. The genes are TRBV27 and TRBJ2-1; no reliable D call. Germline lookup yields CDR1 MNHEY and CDR2 SMNVEV (reference sequence). There are 18 residues in the CDR3. V lost 6 bases to trimming and J lost 2 bases, with 23 bases between them.

The rearrangement links TRBV19 to TRBJ1-1; 9 bases match TRBD1. Germline CDR1 and CDR2: LNHDA and SQIVND (reference sequence). J was trimmed by 1 base and V by 5 bases; bases with no gene match: 8. This CDR3 comprises 16 residues. The CDR3 is CASSQDRGSANTEAFF. CDR3 sequence (DNA): TGTGCCAGTAGTCAGGACAGGGGTAGTGCGAACACTGAAGCTTTCTTT.

V is TRBV6-1 and J is TRBJ1-1; 9 bases align to TRBD1. Germline-derived CDR1 and CDR2 are MNHNS and SASEGT. The CDR3 is 13 amino acids. With V trimmed by 6 bases and J by 4 bases, 3 bases remained unmatched. The chain's CDR3 is CASRKQGATEAFF. DNA of the CDR3: TGTGCCAGCAGGAAACAGGGGGCCACTGAAGCTTTCTTT.

The chain joins TRBV20-1 to TRBJ2-5, with 7 nucleotides matching TRBD1. The CDR3 is made up of 13 amino acids. V dropped 7 bases and J dropped 0; count of bases not matched to a gene: 5. Germline values: CDR1 DFQATT, CDR2 SNEGSKA (reference sequence). CDR3 DNA: TGCAGTGGCCCGGGACAGAACCAAGAGACCCAGTACTTC. The encoded protein is CSGPGQNQETQYF.

A few counts support this clonotype. The chain couples TRBV13 to TRBJ1-2; unclear D gene. The germline gives CDR1 PRHDT, CDR2 FYEKMQ (reference sequence). The V end was cut by 2 bases, the J end by 4 bases, with 14 bases between. The CDR3 has 15 amino acids. CDR3 in DNA: TGTGCCAGCAGCTTATCTTCTGGTGGCGGCTATGGCTACACCTTC. Translation: CASSLSSGGGYGYTF. Using reference TRBV13 and TRBJ1-2 for the parts outside the CDR3, the full variable domain is AAGVIQSPRHLIKEKRETATLKCYPIPRHDTVYWYQQGPGQDPQFLISFYEKMQSDKGSIPDRFSAQQFSDYHSELNMSSLELGDSALYFCASSLSSGGGYGYTFGSGTRLTVV.

The V call is TRBV5-6, the J call TRBJ2-3, with 7 bases matching TRBD2. The germline gives CDR1 SGHDT, CDR2 YYEEEE. The CDR3 has 16 amino acids. With 0 bases clipped from V and 2 bases from J, the junction kept 6 bases outside the gene matches. The CDR3 DNA sequence: TGTGCCAGCAGCTTGGCGGCTAGCGGCATCACAGATACGCAGTATTTT. This gives the protein CASSLAASGITDTQYF.

This clonotype has at least ten counts. The V call is TRBV5-1, the J call TRBJ1-1; TRBD1 is a possible D gene (5 bases). The germline gives CDR1 SGHRS, CDR2 YFSETQ. This CDR3 has 15 amino acids. Trimming took 4 bases from V and 7 from J, leaving 20 bases between them. The CDR3 coding sequence is TGCGCCAGCAGCCTCGGGACGGGGGTACGTGGTGAAGCTTTCTTT. Translating it yields CASSLGTGVRGEAFF.

This clonotype was seen only a few times. The chain carries TRBV28 and TRBJ2-5; possibly TRBD2 for D (6 bases). This CDR3 is 16 amino acids long. Germline loops: CDR1 MDHEN, CDR2 SYDVKM. V was clipped by 3 bases and J by 5 bases, with 19 bases between them. This chain's CDR3 is CASSFTGRGSYETQYF. The CDR3 coding sequence is TGTGCCAGCAGTTTTACGGGCCGGGGGAGTTATGAGACCCAGTACTTC.

The V and J genes are TRBV24-1 and TRBJ2-1; 9 bases match TRBD2. J was trimmed by 0 bases and V by 6 bases; bases with no gene match: 8. The CDR3 covers 17 residues. Germline V gene sequence: CDR1 KGHDR, CDR2 SFDVKD. Written as DNA, the CDR3 is TGTGCCACCAGTACCCCCGCGGGAGGGAGCTCCTACAATGAGCAGTTCTTC. Amino acid sequence: CATSTPAGGSSYNEQFF.

This clonotype was counted only a few times. The chain recombines TRBV6-2 or TRBV6-3 with TRBJ1-5; weak D call: TRBD1 (6 bases). Germline V lookup: CDR1 MNHEY, CDR2 SVGEGT. This CDR3 region has 17 residues. V lost 0 bases, J lost 4 bases, and 16 bases lay in between. Here the CDR3 DNA reads TGTGCCAGCAGTTACTCGAACTTCCGGGACACAAATCAGCCCCAGCATTTT. This encodes CASSYSNFRDTNQPQHF.

In DNA form, the CDR3 reads TGTGCCAGCAGGGGGTTGGACTATGGCTACACCTTC. Protein sequence: CASRGLDYGYTF. The chain has TRBV2 and TRBJ1-2; D is unresolved. The CDR3 sequence is 12 residues long. V was clipped by 6 bases and J by 3 bases, with 8 bases between them. Per germline, CDR1 SNHLY and CDR2 FYNNEI.

In its sample, this clonotype was seen many times. The chain links TRBV2 to TRBJ2-4; 8 nucleotides match TRBD2. The germline gives CDR1 SNHLY, CDR2 FYNNEI. The CDR3 loop spans 14 amino acids. The V and J ends lost 6 bases and 8 bases, in that order; junction bases with no gene match: 9. Here the CDR3 reads CASSRRGGGYIQYF. In DNA, the CDR3 is TGTGCCAGCAGCCGTCGGGGGGGAGGGTACATTCAGTACTTC.

This clonotype has more than one count but fewer than ten. The conserved phenylalanine or tryptophan normally closing the CDR3 is absent here, so this likely arose from a read error. CDR3 in DNA: TGCAGCGTTGCGGGAGGGCAGGGGACCTACGAGCAGTACTCC. Its protein is CSVAGGQGTYEQYS. The rearrangement uses TRBV29-1 and TRBJ2-7; 8 positions agree with TRBD2. CDR1 and CDR2 (germline): SQVTM, ANQGSEA. This CDR3 is 14 amino acids long. Trimming removed 4 bases from V and 2 bases from J; junction bases left unmatched: 7.

The V call is TRBV29-1, the J call TRBJ2-2, with no clear D. Germline V gene lookup returns CDR1 SQVTM and CDR2 ANQGSEA. Trimming left V 2 bases short and J 7 bases short, with 11 bases between. The CDR3 spans 13 residues. CDR3 in amino acids: CSVEPNLGGELFF. The CDR3 DNA sequence: TGCAGCGTTGAACCCAATTTGGGCGGGGAGCTGTTTTTT.

The chain has TRBV4-1 and TRBJ2-2; 13 nucleotides line up with TRBD2. Trimming at V came to 0 bases and at J to 5 bases, leaving 6 bases not matched to a gene. The germline CDR1 and CDR2 sequences are MGHRA and YSYEKL. This CDR3 region has 18 residues. The CDR3 here is CASSQEGTSGTGTGELFF. CDR3 coding DNA: TGCGCCAGCAGCCAAGAAGGGACTAGCGGGACGGGAACCGGGGAGCTGTTTTTT.

This clonotype was seen many times. The chain is built from TRBV29-1 and TRBJ1-2; D perhaps matches TRBD1 (5 bases). V was shortened by 4 bases and J by 8 bases, with 17 bases between the two germline ends. The CDR3 is made up of 13 amino acids. Germline V gives CDR1 SQVTM, CDR2 ANQGSEA. The CDR3 bases are TGCAGCGTTGTAGGGCAGGGATCCCGCGGCTACACCTTC. Translated: CSVVGQGSRGYTF.